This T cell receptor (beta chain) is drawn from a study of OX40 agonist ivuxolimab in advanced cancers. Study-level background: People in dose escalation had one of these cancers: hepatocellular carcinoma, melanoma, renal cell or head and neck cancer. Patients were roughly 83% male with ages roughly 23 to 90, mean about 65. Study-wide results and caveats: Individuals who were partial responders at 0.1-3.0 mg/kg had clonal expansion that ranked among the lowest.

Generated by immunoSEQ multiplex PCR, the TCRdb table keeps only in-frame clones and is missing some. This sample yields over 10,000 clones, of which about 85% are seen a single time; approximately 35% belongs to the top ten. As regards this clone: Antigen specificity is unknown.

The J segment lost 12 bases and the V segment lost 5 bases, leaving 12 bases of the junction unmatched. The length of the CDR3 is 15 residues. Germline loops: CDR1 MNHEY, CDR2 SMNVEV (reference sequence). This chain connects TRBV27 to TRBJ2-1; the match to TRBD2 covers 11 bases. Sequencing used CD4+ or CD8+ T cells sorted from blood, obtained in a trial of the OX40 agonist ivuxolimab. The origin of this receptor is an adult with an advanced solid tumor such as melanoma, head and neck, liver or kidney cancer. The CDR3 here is CASSPTGTSGGRQFF. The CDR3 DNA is TGTGCCAGCAGTCCAACCGGGACTAGCGGCGGGAGGCAGTTCTTC.